A single sample is the source of the 9 T cell receptor beta chains below, sequenced in a study of T cells in tuberculosis. Method: immunoSEQ multiplex PCR; TCRdb's copy keeps in-frame clones and lacks some. The repertoire includes over 30,000 clones, 85% to 95% of them detected once, and about 7.8% sits in the top ten. Source material: PBMCs. Source of these receptors: a donor between 10 and 35 years old with latent tuberculosis or without tuberculosis infection. Some clones in this sample may be carry-over from other donors' samples.

This clone showed up just once. V usage is TRBV18 and J usage is TRBJ1-1; D remains ambiguous. The CDR3 covers 14 residues. Germline V lookup: CDR1 KGHSH, CDR2 LQKENI. Trimming took off 3 bases at V and 7 bases at J, with 15 bases between the two ends. This CDR3 is CASSPLPAGLEAFF. The CDR3 nucleotides read TGTGCCAGCTCACCCCTCCCAGCAGGACTTGAAGCTTTCTTT.

This clone was observed a few times. This chain links TRBV13 with TRBJ2-7, with D uncertain. CDR3 length: 18 residues. In germline, CDR1 is PRHDT, CDR2 FYEKMQ (reference sequence). Trimming pared 0 bases from V and 4 bases from J, leaving 22 bases between. The CDR3 nucleotides are TGTGCCAGCAGCTTAGGCACATCCCAGTACCCGATCCGATACGAGCAGTACTTC. Translating it yields CASSLGTSQYPIRYEQYF.

The rearrangement uses TRBV6-1 and TRBJ1-3, with a possible D match to TRBD1 (5 bases). Germline V gives CDR1 MNHNS, CDR2 SASEGT. The CDR3 length is 15 residues. Trimming removed 4 bases from V and 1 base from J, with 11 bases in between. Written as DNA, the CDR3 is TGTGCCAGCAGTGGGGGACTACTGTCTGGAAACACCATATATTTT. Its translation is CASSGGLLSGNTIYF.

The V and J genes are TRBV2 and TRBJ2-7; 9 nucleotides align to TRBD1. The CDR3 totals 12 residues. V shed 11 bases and J 4 bases; nucleotides not matched to a gene: 6. From germline, CDR1 is SNHLY and CDR2 FYNNEI. This CDR3 reads CAGRDRVYEQYF. CDR3 nucleotide sequence: TGTGCCGGAAGGGACAGGGTTTACGAGCAGTACTTC.

The J gene is TRBJ2-1, the V gene TRBV7-9; D remains ambiguous. Per the germline V gene, CDR1 is SEHNR and CDR2 is FQNEAQ (reference sequence). The CDR3 contains 11 residues. Deletions cut 11 bases from V and 0 bases from J, with 5 bases between. In DNA form, the CDR3 reads TGTGCCGGCGGCTCCTACAATGAGCAGTTCTTC. Translating gives CAGGSYNEQFF. Supplemented by reference TRBV7-9 and TRBJ2-1, the full variable domain reads DTGVSQNPRHKITKRGQNVTFRCDPISEHNRLYWYRQTLGQGPEFLTYFQNEAQLEKSRLLSDRFSAERPKGSFSTLEIQRTEQGDSAMYLCAGGSYNEQFFGPGTRLTVL.

This rearrangement joins TRBV27 to TRBJ2-5; 7 bases line up with TRBD2. V shed 2 bases and J 4 bases; nucleotides not matched to a gene: 1. Germline V gives CDR1 MNHEY, CDR2 SMNVEV (reference sequence). The CDR3 is made up of 13 amino acids. The CDR3 here is CASSLGGGETQYF. CDR3 nucleotides: TGTGCCAGCAGTTTAGGGGGGGGAGAGACCCAGTACTTC.

In its sample, this clone was seen a few times. V usage is TRBV6-1 and J usage is TRBJ2-7; D is possibly TRBD1 (6 bases). The CDR3 covers 14 residues. The germline V gene has CDR1 MNHNS and CDR2 SASEGT. The ends were cut back, 8 bases at V and 0 bases at J, with 14 bases in the middle. The CDR3 DNA follows: TGTGCCAGCTGGGAAGGGACACTCTCCTACGAGCAGTACTTC. Its translation is CASWEGTLSYEQYF.

The J gene is TRBJ2-1, the V gene TRBV7-9, with 9 bases fitting TRBD2. The CDR3 loop spans 14 amino acids. J gave up 7 bases and V 6 bases, and 7 bases lay outside the gene matches. Germline V gives CDR1 SEHNR, CDR2 FQNEAQ (reference sequence). Written as DNA, the CDR3 is TGTGCCAGCAGTATAGCGGGAGTGGGGAATGAGCAGTTCTTC. The encoded protein is CASSIAGVGNEQFF.

The chain is built from TRBV4-1 and TRBJ1-1, with D possibly being TRBD1 (5 bases). There are 12 residues in the CDR3. The V end lost 4 bases, the J end lost 4 bases, and 7 bases lay between the germline ends. Germline-derived CDR1 and CDR2 are MGHRA and YSYEKL. The CDR3 sequence is CASSPRGTEAFF. Here the CDR3 DNA reads TGCGCCAGCAGCCCAAGGGGCACTGAAGCTTTCTTT.